This T cell receptor beta chain was observed in a study of blood T cell repertoires in COVID-19. Trimming shortened V by 0 bases and J by 1 base, and 6 bases separated the two germline ends. Germline CDR1 and CDR2: MNHEY and SVGAGI. This CDR3 is 14 amino acids long. The repertoire was sequenced with immunoSEQ multiplex PCR; TCRdb's copy has only in-frame clones and lacks some. The data contain around 500,000 clones, around 85% of them singletons. As regards this clone: The same CDR3 arises from other DNA sequences in this sample as well.

The specimen was PBMCs or T cells enriched from blood (not recorded which). J is TRBJ1-2 and V is TRBV6-5, with D perhaps TRBD1 (5 bases). The receptor comes from a woman aged 55-69 years who had recovered from COVID-19. Here the CDR3 DNA reads TGTGCCAGCAGTTACTCGGGGGGTAACTATGGCTACACCTTC. It codes for CASSYSGGNYGYTF.